Following are 28 T cell receptor beta chains from one sample sequenced in a study of T cell responses to AZD1222 COVID-19 vaccine. Profiling relied on immunoSEQ multiplex PCR, and the TCRdb table lists in-frame clones only, not all of them. This sample has about 110,000 clones; just over 85% occur once, and the top ten carry less than 3.5%. This specimen consisted of peripheral blood, obtained on day 0 of AZD1222 vaccination. The receptors shown here come from an adult in good health.

V gene TRBV19 combines with J gene TRBJ2-4; perhaps TRBD1 as D (6 bases). The CDR3 contains 13 residues. V lost 4 bases, J lost 6 bases, and 10 bases lay in between. The germline V gene has CDR1 LNHDA and CDR2 SQIVND (reference sequence). CDR3 sequence reads: CASSTGTRNIQYF. CDR3 sequence (DNA): TGTGCCAGTAGTACCGGGACAAGAAACATTCAGTACTTC.

This chain connects TRBV5-1 to TRBJ1-3; 8 bases map to TRBD1. After removal of 0 bases from V and 2 bases from J, the junction contained 4 bases not matched to a gene. Germline lookup yields CDR1 SGHRS and CDR2 YFSETQ. The CDR3 contains 16 residues. This CDR3 is CASSLEGRGPGNTIYF. The DNA of the CDR3 is TGCGCCAGCAGCTTGGAGGGCAGGGGGCCTGGAAACACCATATATTTT.

The chain is built from TRBV6-5 and TRBJ2-3; D tentatively fits TRBD1 or TRBD2 (5 bases each). The CDR3 contains 16 residues. Looked up from germline, CDR1 is MNHEY and CDR2 is SVGAGI. The ends were cut back, 4 bases at V and 3 bases at J, with 17 bases in the middle. The CDR3 DNA reads TGTGCCAGCAGTTCGGACCCCGGGGCCCCGACAGATACGCAGTATTTT. Translated, it gives CASSSDPGAPTDTQYF.

The V gene is TRBV2, the J gene TRBJ1-2; 8 nucleotides agree with TRBD1. The CDR3 length is 14 residues. Germline CDR1 SNHLY, CDR2 FYNNEI. J gave up 8 bases and V 2 bases, and 7 bases lay outside the gene matches. The CDR3 DNA reads as TGTGCCAGCAGTGAACGGCGACAGGGGAACGGCTACACCTTC. Protein product: CASSERRQGNGYTF. Filled out from reference TRBV2 and TRBJ1-2, the complete variable domain reads EPEVTQTPSHQVTQMGQEVILRCVPISNHLYFYWYRQILGQKVEFLVSFYNNEISEKSEIFDDQFSVERPDGSNFTLKIRSTKLEDSAMYFCASSERRQGNGYTFGSGTRLTVV.

The V and J genes are TRBV27 and TRBJ2-1; 11 nucleotides match TRBD2. The V segment lost 7 bases and the J segment 3 bases; nucleotides outside the gene matches: 2. Germline V gene lookup returns CDR1 MNHEY and CDR2 SMNVEV (reference sequence). The CDR3 covers 14 residues. The CDR3 spells CASTSGGFYNEQFF. The CDR3 DNA follows: TGTGCCAGCACTAGCGGGGGGTTCTACAATGAGCAGTTCTTC.

The rearrangement uses TRBV7-8 and TRBJ1-5; D remains unclear. From germline, CDR1 is SGHVS and CDR2 FQNEAQ. Trimming took off 4 bases at V and 0 bases at J, with 16 bases between the two ends. This CDR3 spans 17 amino acids. In DNA, the CDR3 is TGTGCCAGCAGCTCCTCAACCTGGACCGTTAGCAATCAGCCCCAGCATTTT. Protein sequence: CASSSSTWTVSNQPQHF.

This chain connects TRBV29-1 to TRBJ1-5, with D uncertain. V was clipped by 0 bases and J by 0 bases, with 3 bases between them. This CDR3 has 13 residues. Germline CDR1 SQVTM, CDR2 ANQGSEA. For the CDR3, the DNA is TGCAGCGTTGAAGACAGTAGCAATCAGCCCCAGCATTTT. It is translated as CSVEDSSNQPQHF.

J is TRBJ2-7 and V is TRBV5-8, with D perhaps being TRBD1 or TRBD2 (5 bases each). V was pared by 3 bases and J by 4 bases, with 8 bases between. The germline V gene encodes CDR1 SGHTS and CDR2 YDEGEE. The CDR3 consists of 12 residues. CDR3 nucleotides: TGTGCCAGCAGCTGGGGGACGTACGAGCAGTACTTC. As protein: CASSWGTYEQYF.

The chain links TRBV24-1 to TRBJ1-1, with D maybe TRBD1 (5 bases). CDR1 is KGHDR and CDR2 is SFDVKD in the germline V gene. Trimming stripped 9 bases from V and 5 bases from J, with 18 bases between. The CDR3 totals 14 residues. CDR3 protein: CATWDGAGKTEAFF. Here the CDR3 DNA reads TGTGCCACCTGGGACGGAGCAGGAAAAACTGAAGCTTTCTTT.

The CDR3 nucleotides are TGTGCCAGCAGCTTAGCGGCCCCGGGACTAGCGGGGGCCTATACAGATACGCAGTATTTT. Encoded protein: CASSLAAPGLAGAYTDTQYF. The J gene is TRBJ2-3, the V gene TRBV7-2; 14 nucleotides agree with TRBD2. The germline CDR1 and CDR2 sequences are SGHTA and FQGNSA. The CDR3 covers 20 residues. The V gene end was trimmed by 0 bases and the J gene end by 3 bases; junction bases not matched to a gene: 11.

The rearrangement links TRBV5-1 to TRBJ1-4, with D possibly being TRBD1 (6 bases). In germline, CDR1 is SGHRS, CDR2 YFSETQ. The CDR3 is made up of 15 amino acids. V was clipped by 2 bases and J by 7 bases, with 15 bases between them. The CDR3 DNA reads TGCGCCAGCAGCTTAAAGGGGGATAGTGGTGAAAAACTGTTTTTT. This codes for CASSLKGDSGEKLFF.

This chain links TRBV29-1 with TRBJ2-3; D perhaps matches TRBD1 (6 bases). This CDR3 comprises 15 residues. Trimming took off 4 bases at V and 0 bases at J, with 14 bases between the two ends. In germline, CDR1 is SQVTM, CDR2 ANQGSEA. The CDR3 region is CSVGTADHSTDTQYF. The CDR3 DNA follows: TGCAGCGTTGGGACAGCGGACCATAGCACAGATACGCAGTATTTT.

The rearrangement links TRBV28 to TRBJ2-7, with TRBD1 matching over 10 bases. Germline V CDR1 and CDR2: MDHEN, SYDVKM. The CDR3 contains 16 residues. V trimming: 6 bases; J trimming: 2 bases; junction bases outside the gene matches: 10. The CDR3 region is CASSGTGQGLPYEQYF. DNA of the CDR3: TGTGCCAGCAGCGGGACGGGACAGGGGTTACCCTACGAGCAGTACTTC.

V and J are TRBV20-1 and TRBJ2-7; D gene ambiguous. The V end lost 3 bases, the J end lost 7 bases, and 7 bases lay between the germline ends. Germline assignment: CDR1 DFQATT and CDR2 SNEGSKA (reference sequence). This CDR3 contains 10 residues. This CDR3 is CSASVAEQYF. The CDR3 nucleotides are TGCAGTGCTAGCGTAGCTGAGCAGTACTTC.

This clone was detected only once. The V call is TRBV6-1, the J call TRBJ1-5; D unclear. V gave up 4 bases and J gave up 0 bases, with 16 bases separating them. Germline values: CDR1 MNHNS, CDR2 SASEGT. CDR3 size: 17 residues. CDR3 DNA: TGTGCCAGCAGTGGCAGCTGGGCTGGGGTTAGCAATCAGCCCCAGCATTTT. Translated: CASSGSWAGVSNQPQHF.

This rearrangement joins TRBV6-5 to TRBJ1-5; D remains unclear. The germline gives CDR1 MNHEY, CDR2 SVGAGI. V shed 5 bases and J shed 4 bases, with 6 bases lying between them. The CDR3 runs 12 residues. The CDR3 DNA reads as TGTGCCAGCAGTACGTCAAATCAGCCCCAGCATTTT. This encodes CASSTSNQPQHF.

CDR3 sequence (DNA): TGTGCCAGCAGTCCGGGCCTCTATAATTCACCCCTCCACTTT. Translating it yields CASSPGLYNSPLHF. The chain joins TRBV6-2 or TRBV6-3 to TRBJ1-6, with unresolved D. V was pared by 5 bases and J by 3 bases, with 8 bases between. The CDR3 loop spans 14 amino acids. From germline, CDR1 is MNHEY and CDR2 SVGEGT.

CDR3 sequence: CASSLRHESSYEQYF. The CDR3 nucleotides are TGCGCCAGCAGCTTGCGCCACGAAAGCTCCTACGAGCAGTACTTC. This chain connects TRBV5-1 to TRBJ2-7; D is unresolved. Germline loops: CDR1 SGHRS, CDR2 YFSETQ. The V end was cut by 1 base, the J end by 0 bases, with 11 bases between. This CDR3 contains 15 residues.

The chain couples TRBV2 to TRBJ1-2; D is uncertain. The CDR3 is 14 residues long. The V end was cut by 3 bases, the J end by 5 bases, with 13 bases between. CDR1 and CDR2 (germline): SNHLY, FYNNEI. CDR3: CASSETYGRYGYTF. The CDR3 nucleotides read TGTGCCAGCAGTGAGACCTACGGGCGGTATGGCTACACCTTC.

V is TRBV28 and J is TRBJ1-2, with D possibly TRBD1 on 6 matching bases. Trimming left V 6 bases short and J 7 bases short, with 21 bases between. Germline CDR1 MDHEN, CDR2 SYDVKM. The CDR3 loop spans 15 amino acids. CDR3 DNA sequence: TGTGCCAGCAGGCGTTTCCCGGGACAAACCTTTGGCTACACCTTC. The encoded protein is CASRRFPGQTFGYTF.

The genes are TRBV28 and TRBJ1-1, with D possibly TRBD1 on 6 matching bases. Germline assignment: CDR1 MDHEN and CDR2 SYDVKM. The CDR3 covers 12 residues. Trimming pared 11 bases from V and 5 bases from J, leaving 15 bases between. The CDR3 coding sequence is TGTGCCGTAGGGCAAGGGGGGACTGAAGCTTTCTTT. Translation: CAVGQGGTEAFF.

This clone occurred many times. The chain recombines TRBV28 with TRBJ1-1; D is uncertain. Looked up from germline, CDR1 is MDHEN and CDR2 is SYDVKM. V was cut by 1 base and J by 5 bases, with 5 bases left in between. This CDR3 contains 12 residues. CDR3 nucleotide sequence: TGTGCCAGCAGTTTATCCCTAACTGAAGCTTTCTTT. Protein sequence: CASSLSLTEAFF.

The table lists this clone with a count of one. J is TRBJ1-2 and V is TRBV5-6; D might be TRBD1 (6 bases). Germline V gene data show CDR1 as SGHDT and CDR2 as YYEEEE. The CDR3 is 14 amino acids. The V end lost 0 bases, the J end lost 4 bases, and 10 bases lay between the germline ends. DNA for the CDR3: TGTGCCAGCAGCTTGGAGGGGGGCGCCTATGGCTACACCTTC. Protein sequence: CASSLEGGAYGYTF.

The genes are TRBV30 and TRBJ1-3; D is ambiguous. The CDR3 is 13 amino acids. CDR1 is GTSNPN, CDR2 SVGIG, per germline (reference sequence). Here the CDR3 reads CARSEGPGNTIYF. CDR3 DNA sequence: TGTGCGCGGTCGGAGGGCCCTGGAAACACCATATATTTT.

The chain is built from TRBV5-1 and TRBJ1-5; D uncertain. Trimming pared 1 base from V and 1 base from J, leaving 3 bases between. The CDR3 contains 13 residues. Germline CDR1 is SGHRS and CDR2 is YFSETQ. The CDR3 sequence is CASSLMSNQPQHF. DNA of the CDR3: TGCGCCAGCAGCTTGATGAGCAATCAGCCCCAGCATTTT.

The rearrangement uses TRBV19 and TRBJ2-1; the match to TRBD2 covers 9 bases. Trimming at V came to 1 base and at J to 0 bases, leaving 10 bases not matched to a gene. This CDR3 contains 19 residues. Germline V lookup: CDR1 LNHDA, CDR2 SQIVND (reference sequence). The CDR3 DNA is TGTGCCAGTAGTATAGCGCTAGCGGGGTTCGTAAGCTCCTACAATGAGCAGTTCTTC. As protein: CASSIALAGFVSSYNEQFF.

The J gene is TRBJ2-2, the V gene TRBV5-1; no clear D. Looked up from germline, CDR1 is SGHRS and CDR2 is YFSETQ. CDR3 length: 15 residues. V lost 3 bases, J lost 0 bases, and 9 bases lay in between. CDR3: CASSSSRPNTGELFF. The CDR3 DNA follows: TGCGCCAGCAGCTCTAGTCGCCCGAACACCGGGGAGCTGTTTTTT. The complete variable domain, with remaining parts taken from reference TRBV5-1 and TRBJ2-2, reads KAGVTQTPRYLIKTRGQQVTLSCSPISGHRSVSWYQQTPGQGLQFLFEYFSETQRNKGNFPGRFSGRQFSNSRSEMNVSTLELGDSALYLCASSSSRPNTGELFFGEGSRLTVL.

In its sample, this clone was seen a few times. CDR3 sequence: CASSSGGALREQYF. CDR3 bases: TGTGCCAGCAGTTCCGGGGGGGCTCTTCGCGAGCAGTACTTC. V usage is TRBV7-2 and J usage is TRBJ2-7, with 8 positions matching TRBD2. CDR1 and CDR2 from the germline V gene are SGHTA and FQGNSA. J lost 6 bases, V lost 6 bases, and 10 bases had no gene match. The CDR3 covers 14 residues.